A single T cell receptor (beta chain) is shown here with its context. The J segment lost 0 bases and the V segment lost 2 bases, leaving 1 base of the junction unmatched. The CDR3 sequence is 14 residues long. Per the germline V gene, CDR1 is SGDLS and CDR2 is YYNGEE. This entry comes from a study of identifying expanded T cells in peripheral blood. Healthy donors had no documented immune events, such as infections, while sampled. Using immunoSEQ multiplex PCR, the repertoire was profiled, and TCRdb retains in-frame clones only, with some absent. The table records tens of thousands of clones, approximately 83% of them present only once.

Sample: blood. This receptor was obtained from a person between 18 and 75 years old in good health. V is TRBV9 and J is TRBJ1-1; 7 bases align to TRBD1. The DNA for the CDR3 is TGTGCCAGCAGCGTTGACAGGGTGAACACTGAAGCTTTCTTT. Translated, it gives CASSVDRVNTEAFF.